The 11 T cell receptor beta chains presented below share a single source sample, sequenced in a study of T cells in localized non-small cell lung cancer. Here immunoSEQ multiplex PCR was the method, and the copy in TCRdb shows in-frame clones only, minus some. The sample includes over a thousand clones, almost 30% of them seen just once. The specimen comprised lung tumor tissue, sampled before any cancer treatment. Source of these receptors: a male donor aged 60 or over with stage I squamous cell lung carcinoma.

The sample holds a few counts of this clone. The V and J genes are TRBV6-4 and TRBJ1-3; D gene ambiguous. Germline CDR1 MRHNA, CDR2 SNTAGT. V shed 5 bases and J shed 4 bases, with 3 bases lying between them. CDR3 length: 11 amino acids. CDR3 amino acids: CASSNGNTIYF. In DNA form, the CDR3 reads TGTGCCAGCAGTAACGGAAACACCATATATTTT.

The gene calls are TRBV11-3 and TRBJ1-1; D unclear. The CDR3 loop spans 14 amino acids. Trimming took 3 bases from V and 7 from J, leaving 15 bases between them. Germline V gives CDR1 SGHNT, CDR2 YENEEA. The DNA for the CDR3 is TGTGCCAGCAGCTTGGATCCGGGAATTGGTGAAGCTTTCTTT. Its protein product is CASSLDPGIGEAFF.

This CDR3 reads CASSYTGMNTEAFF. The DNA of the CDR3 is TGTGCCAGCAGTTACACAGGGATGAACACTGAAGCTTTCTTT. The chain couples TRBV6-8 to TRBJ1-1; weak D call: TRBD1 (6 bases). Trimming pared 2 bases from V and 0 bases from J, leaving 7 bases between. The CDR3 consists of 14 residues. Germline CDR1 is MNHGY and CDR2 is SAAAGT.

V usage is TRBV19 and J usage is TRBJ2-6; D is perhaps TRBD2 (5 bases). The germline V gene has CDR1 LNHDA and CDR2 SQIVND (reference sequence). The CDR3 has 17 amino acids. V lost 3 bases, J lost 1 base, and 13 bases lay in between. The CDR3 is CASSMETTLSGANVLTF. The DNA of the CDR3 is TGTGCCAGTAGTATGGAGACTACCCTGTCTGGGGCCAACGTCCTGACTTTC.

This clone is classed as medium-sized (0.01 to 0.1%). The genes are TRBV1 and TRBJ2-3; the table's D call, TRBD2, has no DNA check behind it. TRBV1 is a recognized pseudogene. There are 17 residues in the CDR3. The CDR3 DNA sequence: TGCGCCAGCAGCCGAACCCCCGGGGAGAGGGGCACAGATACGCAGTATTTT. Its translation is CASSRTPGERGTDTQYF.

This clone counts as medium-sized. The gene calls are TRBV7-2 and TRBJ2-1; D perhaps matches TRBD2 (6 bases). Per the germline V gene, CDR1 is SGHTA and CDR2 is FQGNSA. CDR3 length: 13 residues. The V end was cut by 5 bases, the J end by 8 bases, with 13 bases between. The CDR3 sequence: CASSHGAGYEQFF. CDR3 DNA sequence: TGTGCCAGCAGCCATGGTGCGGGGTATGAGCAGTTCTTC.

This chain joins TRBV9 and TRBJ2-3, with D unresolved. The CDR3 extends over 12 amino acids. V dropped 7 bases and J dropped 2 bases, with 8 bases sitting between them. Germline V CDR1 and CDR2: SGDLS, YYNGEE. The CDR3 DNA is TGTGCCAGCGGGGATTCCACAGATACGCAGTATTTT. This gives the protein CASGDSTDTQYF.

The chain recombines TRBV6-8 with TRBJ1-4; possibly TRBD1 for D (5 bases). The CDR3 is 14 amino acids. V gave up 7 bases and J gave up 6 bases, with 15 bases separating them. Germline assignment: CDR1 MNHGY and CDR2 SAAAGT. The CDR3 nucleotides read TGTGCCAGCAAGAATGGACATCTATATGAAAAACTGTTTTTT. Residues: CASKNGHLYEKLFF.

In this sample, this clone turned up a few times. The chain joins TRBV19 to TRBJ1-1; tentatively, D is TRBD1 (5 bases). The length of the CDR3 is 14 residues. Trimming removed 5 bases from V and 2 bases from J, with 12 bases in between. Germline V gives CDR1 LNHDA, CDR2 SQIVND (reference sequence). This chain's CDR3 is CASSPHTGNTEAFF. The CDR3 DNA sequence: TGTGCCAGTAGTCCTCATACAGGTAACACTGAAGCTTTCTTT.

V and J are TRBV18 and TRBJ1-3; tentatively, D is TRBD1 (5 bases). CDR1 KGHSH and CDR2 LQKENI come from the germline V gene. The V end was cut by 6 bases, the J end by 0 bases, with 15 bases between. The CDR3 sequence is 16 residues long. This chain's CDR3 is CASSHLDSLSGNTIYF. The CDR3 DNA is TGTGCCAGCTCGCACCTAGACAGCCTCTCTGGAAACACCATATATTTT.

The CDR3 nucleotides are TGTGCCTGGAGTGTAGACAGGGAAGGCGAGCAGTACTTC. This encodes CAWSVDREGEQYF. The genes are TRBV30 and TRBJ2-7; 7 bases are shared with TRBD1. This CDR3 is 13 amino acids long. The V gene's germline CDR1 is GTSNPN and CDR2 SVGIG (reference sequence). V trimming: 0 bases; J trimming: 6 bases; junction bases outside the gene matches: 5.